This passage covers 15 T cell receptor beta chains from one sample sequenced in a study of tumor-infiltrating lymphocytes in primary liver carcinoma. Investigators took RNA and DNA out together from approximately 22-30 mg of unsorted bulk tissue. With approximately 500 ng total RNA as template and a constant-region primer, TCR beta cDNA was made. Three nested multiplex PCR rounds of slightly modified ARM-PCR generated TCR beta libraries. The two initial PCR rounds, about 9 cycles each, used TRBV1-TRBV30 forward and C-beta reverse primers. TCRdb reprocessed the multiplex PCR reads with MiXCR, giving one entry per CDR3 protein. This sample has about 50,000 distinct CDR3 sequences; around 77% occur once, and the top ten carry around 24%. Specimen: liver tumor tissue from sampling region 5. Subset: tumor region T5, tumor centre. All receptors derive from a man aged 40-49 years with primary liver carcinoma and hepatitis B virus infection.

This clonotype was recorded a few times. A junction end diverges from the germline sequence, so it may reflect a read error. J is TRBJ1-5 and V is TRBV28; D is possibly TRBD1 (5 bases). The germline V gene has CDR1 MDHEN and CDR2 SYDVKM. The CDR3 is 16 amino acids. CDR3 nucleotide sequence: TGTGCCAGAACGATAGCCGGGGGGAAGGGCAATCAGCCCCAGCATTTC. Translating gives CARTIAGGKGNQPQHF.

Turning to this clonotype: A junction boundary mismatches the germline segment, possibly from a read error. V usage is TRBV5-8 and J usage is TRBJ2-1; the D is unclear. The CDR3 spans 16 residues. Germline V gene sequence: CDR1 SGHTS, CDR2 YDEGEE. CDR3 in amino acids: CASSLRGVRAYNDQFF. In DNA form, the CDR3 reads TGTGCCAGCAGTTTGCGTGGAGTAAGGGCTTACAATGATCAGTTCTTC.

This chain joins TRBV5-1 and TRBJ2-7, with a possible D match to TRBD2 (5 bases). The CDR3 runs 15 residues. V was clipped by 2 bases and J by 5 bases, with 17 bases between them. Looked up from germline, CDR1 is SGHRS and CDR2 is YFSETQ. The CDR3, as DNA: TGCGCCAGCAGCTTTAGAGGGAGCCCCAACCACGAGCAGTACTTC. Protein sequence: CASSFRGSPNHEQYF.

This chain uses TRBV11-2 with TRBJ2-1, with 7 positions matching TRBD2. The CDR3 has 15 amino acids. The trim removed 3 bases at V and 15 bases at J, leaving 17 bases unmatched. The germline CDR1 and CDR2 sequences are SGHAT and FQNNGV. CDR3 loop: CASSFSGLLDNMRFF. DNA of the CDR3: TGTGCCAGCAGCTTTAGCGGGCTACTCGACAATATGCGGTTCTTC.

This clonotype was detected once. The junction departs from germline at one end; a sequencing error may be responsible. Here the CDR3 reads CASRAQGSLELLF. The CDR3 nucleotides are TGTGCCAGCAGGGCCCAGGGTTCCTTAGAGCTGCTTTTT. The chain combines TRBV12-3 or TRBV12-4 with TRBJ2-2; TRBD1 might be the D (5 bases). The CDR3 extends over 13 amino acids.

The V gene is TRBV12-3 or TRBV12-4, the J gene TRBJ1-3; D is unresolved. The CDR3 is 10 residues long. CDR3 bases: TGTGCAAACTCGGCGAACACCATATATTTT. The encoded protein is CANSANTIYF.

The sample holds a few counts of this clonotype. This may come from a read error, since a much larger clone is one base off. The gene calls are TRBV28 and TRBJ1-4; D unclear. Germline CDR1 is MDHEN and CDR2 is SYDVKM. The CDR3 totals 14 residues. The CDR3 DNA reads TGTGCCAACAGTTCCGGCAGATTTAATGAAAAACTGTTTTTT. This translates into CANSSGRFNEKLFF.

This clonotype qualifies as medium-sized (0.01 to 0.1%). This chain uses TRBV6-1 with TRBJ1-5; no definite D call. V shed 5 bases and J shed 2 bases, with 7 bases lying between them. The CDR3 length is 13 residues. Germline V CDR1 and CDR2: MNHNS, SASEGT. CDR3 nucleotides: TGTGCCAGCAGTTGGGCAGGCAATCAGCCCCAGCATTTT. Translating gives CASSWAGNQPQHF.

In this sample, this clonotype turned up many times. V is TRBV5-1 and J is TRBJ2-3, with D unclear. The V end was cut by 0 bases, the J end by 5 bases, with 10 bases between. Looked up from germline, CDR1 is SGHRS and CDR2 is YFSETQ. The CDR3 spans 14 residues. CDR3 sequence: CASSLGSMGDTQYF. CDR3 nucleotides: TGCGCCAGCAGCTTGGGCAGCATGGGAGATACGCAGTATTTT.

This clonotype was counted at least ten times. The rearrangement links TRBV20-1 to TRBJ2-7; a possible D gene is TRBD2 (6 bases). CDR3 length equals 14 residues. Germline CDR1 reads DFQATT; CDR2 reads SNEGSKA (reference sequence). The V end was cut by 3 bases, the J end by 1 base, with 13 bases between. The CDR3 DNA follows: TGCAGTGCTAGGCGCGGCGGGAAGTCCTACGAGCAGTACTTC. It yields the protein CSARRGGKSYEQYF.

Comments on this clonotype: Since the CDR3 does not end with the conserved phenylalanine or tryptophan, this likely comes from a read error. V usage is TRBV5-6 and J usage is TRBJ1-1, with no clear D. The V end lost 1 base, the J end lost 3 bases, and 7 bases lay between the germline ends. This CDR3 is 13 amino acids long. Germline lookup yields CDR1 SGHDT and CDR2 YYEEEE. For the CDR3, the DNA is TGTGCCAGCAGCTTGTCCCAACACACTGAAGCTTTCGTT. It yields the protein CASSLSQHTEAFV.

This clonotype was detected only once. The V gene is TRBV14, the J gene TRBJ2-1, with D tentatively TRBD1 (6 bases). CDR1 and CDR2 from the germline V gene are SGHDN and FVKESK. Trimming removed 4 bases from V and 6 bases from J, with 19 bases in between. The length of the CDR3 is 16 residues. CDR3 sequence (DNA): TGTGCCAGCAGCCCTAGGACAGTGTTGGGGCGCAATGAGCAGTTCTTC. It encodes CASSPRTVLGRNEQFF.

This clonotype was detected only once. The chain joins TRBV11-2 to TRBJ2-1; TRBD1 matches 9 bases. V lost 5 bases and J lost 15; bases outside the gene matches: 17. The CDR3 runs to 15 residues. CDR1 is SGHAT and CDR2 is FQNNGV in the germline V gene. In DNA form, the CDR3 reads TGTGCCAGCAGCACCCCGGGACAGGGTTTCAATGAGTGGTTCTTC. It encodes CASSTPGQGFNEWFF. The full variable domain, in which reference TRBV11-2 and TRBJ2-1 provide the parts outside the CDR3, is EAGVAQSPRYKIIEKRQSVAFWCNPISGHATLYWYQQILGQGPKLLIQFQNNGVVDDSQLPKDRFSAERLKGVDSTLKIQPAKLEDSAVYLCASSTPGQGFNEWFFGPGTRLTVL.

Of note for this clonotype: No conserved phenylalanine or tryptophan ends this CDR3, so it is likely a read error. The chain is built from TRBV7-3 and TRBJ2-5; TRBD1 or TRBD2 may be the D gene (5 bases each). This CDR3 is 14 amino acids long. Deletions cut 5 bases from V and 1 base from J, with 11 bases between. The germline gives CDR1 SGHTA, CDR2 FQGTGA. In DNA, the CDR3 is TGTGCCAGCAGCCCCACAGGACTCCAAGAGACCCAGTACTAC. Translating it yields CASSPTGLQETQYY.

A note on this clonotype: The junction differs from germline at one of its ends, possibly a read error. J is TRBJ1-6 and V is TRBV6-5; TRBD1 matches at 8 bases. Germline V gene data show CDR1 as MNHEY and CDR2 as SVGAGI. This CDR3 contains 13 residues. CDR3: CVSRGQGYSPLHF. The CDR3 bases are TGTGTCAGCAGAGGACAGGGTTATTCACCCCTTCACTTT.